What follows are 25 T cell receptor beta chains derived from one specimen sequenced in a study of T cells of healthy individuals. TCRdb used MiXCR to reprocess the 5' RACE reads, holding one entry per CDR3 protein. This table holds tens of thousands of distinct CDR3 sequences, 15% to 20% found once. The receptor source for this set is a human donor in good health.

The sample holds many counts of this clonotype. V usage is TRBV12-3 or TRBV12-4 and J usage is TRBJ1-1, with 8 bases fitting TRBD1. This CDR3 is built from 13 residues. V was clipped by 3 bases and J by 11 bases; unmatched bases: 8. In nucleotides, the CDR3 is TGTGCCAGCAGTTTCGGACAGGGTTTGAGGGCTTTCTTT. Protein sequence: CASSFGQGLRAFF.

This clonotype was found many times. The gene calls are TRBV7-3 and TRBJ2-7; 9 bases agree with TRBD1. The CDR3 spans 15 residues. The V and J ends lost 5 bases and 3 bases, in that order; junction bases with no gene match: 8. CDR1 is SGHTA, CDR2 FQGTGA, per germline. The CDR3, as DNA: TGTGCCAGCAGCCCGGACAGGGGAGGGTTCTACGAGCAGTACTTC. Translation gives CASSPDRGGFYEQYF.

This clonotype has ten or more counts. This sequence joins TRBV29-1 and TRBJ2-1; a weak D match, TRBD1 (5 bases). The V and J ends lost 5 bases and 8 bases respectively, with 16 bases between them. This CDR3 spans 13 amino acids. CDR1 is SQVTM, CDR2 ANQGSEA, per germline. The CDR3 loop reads CSVLGVSAYEQFF. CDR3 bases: TGCAGCGTTTTAGGGGTAAGCGCGTATGAGCAGTTCTTC.

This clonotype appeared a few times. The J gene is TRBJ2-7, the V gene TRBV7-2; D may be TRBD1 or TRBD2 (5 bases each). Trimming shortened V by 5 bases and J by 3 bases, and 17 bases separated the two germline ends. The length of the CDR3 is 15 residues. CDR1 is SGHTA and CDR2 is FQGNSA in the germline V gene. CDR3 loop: CASSPRPGRSYEQYF. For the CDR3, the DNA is TGTGCCAGCAGCCCTCGCCCGGGACGTAGCTACGAGCAGTACTTC. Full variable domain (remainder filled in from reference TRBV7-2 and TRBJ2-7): GAGVSQSPSNKVTEKGKDVELRCDPISGHTALYWYRQSLGQGLEFLIYFQGNSAPDKSGLPSDRFSAERTGGSVSTLTIQRTQQEDSAVYLCASSPRPGRSYEQYFGPGTRLTVT.

The CDR3 is CASSLGAWNTGELFF. CDR3 nucleotide sequence: TGCGCCAGCAGCTTGGGTGCCTGGAACACCGGGGAGCTGTTTTTT. The gene calls are TRBV5-1 and TRBJ2-2; D is unclear. V lost 0 bases, J lost 1 base, and 7 bases lay in between. Per germline, CDR1 SGHRS and CDR2 YFSETQ. The CDR3 spans 15 residues.

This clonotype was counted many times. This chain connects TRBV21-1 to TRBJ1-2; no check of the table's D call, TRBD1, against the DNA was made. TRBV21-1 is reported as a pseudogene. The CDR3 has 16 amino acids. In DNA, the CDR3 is TGTGCCAGCAGCCAAAAGGACAGGGGGAGGTACTATGGCTACACCTTC. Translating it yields CASSQKDRGRYYGYTF.

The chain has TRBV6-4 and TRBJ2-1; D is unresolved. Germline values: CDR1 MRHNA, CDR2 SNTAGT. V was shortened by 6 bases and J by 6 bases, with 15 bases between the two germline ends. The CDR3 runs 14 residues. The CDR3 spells CASSLSRLGNEQFF. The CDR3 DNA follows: TGTGCCAGCAGCCTTTCACGCCTGGGCAATGAGCAGTTCTTC.

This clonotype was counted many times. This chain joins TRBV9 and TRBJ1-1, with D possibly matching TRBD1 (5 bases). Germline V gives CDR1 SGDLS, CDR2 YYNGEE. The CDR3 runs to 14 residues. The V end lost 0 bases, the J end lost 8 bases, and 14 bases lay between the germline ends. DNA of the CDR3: TGTGCCAGCAGCGTAGTCGGACAAGCCCACGAAGCTTTCTTT. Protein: CASSVVGQAHEAFF.

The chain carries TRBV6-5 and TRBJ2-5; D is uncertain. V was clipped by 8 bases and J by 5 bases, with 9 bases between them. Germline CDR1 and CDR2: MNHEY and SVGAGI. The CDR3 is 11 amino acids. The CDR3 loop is CASLGLETQYF. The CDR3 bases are TGTGCCAGCCTAGGATTGGAGACCCAGTACTTC.

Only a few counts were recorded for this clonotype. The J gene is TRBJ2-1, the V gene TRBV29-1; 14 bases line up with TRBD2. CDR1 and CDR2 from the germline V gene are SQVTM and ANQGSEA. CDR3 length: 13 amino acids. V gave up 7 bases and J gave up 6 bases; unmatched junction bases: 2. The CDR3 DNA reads TGCAGCGGGGGACTAGCGGGAGCCAATGAGCAGTTCTTC. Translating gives CSGGLAGANEQFF.

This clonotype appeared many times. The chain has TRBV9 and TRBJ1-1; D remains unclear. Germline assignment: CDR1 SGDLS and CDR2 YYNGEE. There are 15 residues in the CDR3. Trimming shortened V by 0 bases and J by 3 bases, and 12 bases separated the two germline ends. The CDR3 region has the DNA TGTGCCAGCAGCGTAGTCCCGGGAGGTGACACTGAAGCTTTCTTT. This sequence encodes CASSVVPGGDTEAFF. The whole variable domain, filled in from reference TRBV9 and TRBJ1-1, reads DSGVTQTPKHLITATGQRVTLRCSPRSGDLSVYWYQQSLDQGLQFLIQYYNGEERAKGNILERFSAQQFPDLHSELNLSSLELGDSALYFCASSVVPGGDTEAFFGQGTRLTVV.

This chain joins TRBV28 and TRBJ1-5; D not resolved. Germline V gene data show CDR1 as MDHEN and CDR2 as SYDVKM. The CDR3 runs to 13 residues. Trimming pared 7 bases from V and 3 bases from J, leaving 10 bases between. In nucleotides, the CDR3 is TGTGCCAGCACTAAGAACCTCAATCAGCCCCAGCATTTT. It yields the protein CASTKNLNQPQHF.

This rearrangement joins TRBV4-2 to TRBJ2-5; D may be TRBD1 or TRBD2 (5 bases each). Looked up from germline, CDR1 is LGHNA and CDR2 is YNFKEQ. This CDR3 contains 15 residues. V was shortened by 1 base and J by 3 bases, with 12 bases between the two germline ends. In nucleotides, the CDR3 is TGTGCCAGCAGCCAAGCCGGGACCATAGAAGAGACCCAGTACTTC. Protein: CASSQAGTIEETQYF.

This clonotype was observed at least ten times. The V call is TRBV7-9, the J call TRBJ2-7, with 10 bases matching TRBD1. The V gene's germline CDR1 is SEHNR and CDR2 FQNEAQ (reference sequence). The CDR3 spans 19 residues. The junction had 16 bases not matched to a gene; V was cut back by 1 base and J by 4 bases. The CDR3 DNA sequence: TGTGCCAGCAGCTTAGATTCTTCGGGACAGGGGATTTTTCAGTACGAGCAGTACTTC. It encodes CASSLDSSGQGIFQYEQYF.

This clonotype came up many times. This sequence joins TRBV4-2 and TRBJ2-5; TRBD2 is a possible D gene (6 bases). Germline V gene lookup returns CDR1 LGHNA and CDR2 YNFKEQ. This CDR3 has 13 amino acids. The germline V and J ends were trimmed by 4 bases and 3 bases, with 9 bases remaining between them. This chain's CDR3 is CASSPWEEETQYF. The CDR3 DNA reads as TGTGCCAGCAGCCCCTGGGAGGAAGAGACCCAGTACTTC.

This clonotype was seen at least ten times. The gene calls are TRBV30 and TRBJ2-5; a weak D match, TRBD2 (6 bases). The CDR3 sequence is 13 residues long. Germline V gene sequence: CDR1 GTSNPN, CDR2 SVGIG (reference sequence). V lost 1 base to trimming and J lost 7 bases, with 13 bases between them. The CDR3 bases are TGTGCCTGGAGTGGGGGGGACCGGGGGACCCAGTACTTC. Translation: CAWSGGDRGTQYF.

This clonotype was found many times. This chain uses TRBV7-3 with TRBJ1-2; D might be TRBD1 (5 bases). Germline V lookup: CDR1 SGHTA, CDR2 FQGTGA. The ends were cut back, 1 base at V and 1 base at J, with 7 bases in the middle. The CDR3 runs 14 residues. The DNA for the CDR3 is TGTGCCAGCAGCTTAAGCAGGGTTAACTATGGCTACACCTTC. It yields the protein CASSLSRVNYGYTF.

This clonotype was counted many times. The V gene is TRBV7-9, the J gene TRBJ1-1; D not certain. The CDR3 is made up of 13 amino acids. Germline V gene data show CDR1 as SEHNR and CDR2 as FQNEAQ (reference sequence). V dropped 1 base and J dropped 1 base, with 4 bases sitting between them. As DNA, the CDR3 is TGTGCCAGCAGCTTAGGCCGGAACACTGAAGCTTTCTTT. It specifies CASSLGRNTEAFF.

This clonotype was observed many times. The CDR3 loop reads CASSVQGIGYEQYF. As DNA, the CDR3 is TGTGCCAGCAGCGTACAGGGGATAGGGTACGAGCAGTACTTC. V gene TRBV2 combines with J gene TRBJ2-7; 7 nucleotides agree with TRBD1. The germline CDR1 and CDR2 sequences are SNHLY and FYNNEI. V was pared by 6 bases and J by 4 bases, with 9 bases of the junction left unmatched. CDR3 length equals 14 residues. Variable domain in full (rest from reference TRBV2 and TRBJ2-7): EPEVTQTPSHQVTQMGQEVILRCVPISNHLYFYWYRQILGQKVEFLVSFYNNEISEKSEIFDDQFSVERPDGSNFTLKIRSTKLEDSAMYFCASSVQGIGYEQYFGPGTRLTVT.

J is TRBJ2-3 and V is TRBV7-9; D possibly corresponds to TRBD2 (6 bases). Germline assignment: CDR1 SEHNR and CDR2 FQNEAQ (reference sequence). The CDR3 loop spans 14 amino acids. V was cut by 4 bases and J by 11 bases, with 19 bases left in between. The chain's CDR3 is CASSSRPGSGLQYF. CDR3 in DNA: TGTGCCAGCAGCTCACGCCCGGGTAGCGGACTGCAGTATTTT.

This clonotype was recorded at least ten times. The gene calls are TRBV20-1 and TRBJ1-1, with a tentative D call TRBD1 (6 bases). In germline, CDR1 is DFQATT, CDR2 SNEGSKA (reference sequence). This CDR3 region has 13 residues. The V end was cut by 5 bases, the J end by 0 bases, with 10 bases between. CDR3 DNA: TGCAGTGCTCGAAGGACAGTGAACACTGAAGCTTTCTTT. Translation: CSARRTVNTEAFF.

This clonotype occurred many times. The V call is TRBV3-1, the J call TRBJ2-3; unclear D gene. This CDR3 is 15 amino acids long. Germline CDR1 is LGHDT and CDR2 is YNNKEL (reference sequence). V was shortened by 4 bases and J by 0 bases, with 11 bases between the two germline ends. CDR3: CASSPLGDSTDTQYF. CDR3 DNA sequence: TGTGCCAGCAGCCCCCTCGGAGATAGCACAGATACGCAGTATTTT.

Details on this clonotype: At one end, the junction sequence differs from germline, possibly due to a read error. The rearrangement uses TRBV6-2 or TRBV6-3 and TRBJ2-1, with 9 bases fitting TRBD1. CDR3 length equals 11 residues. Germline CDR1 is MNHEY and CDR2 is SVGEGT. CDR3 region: CASSYAGQGIF. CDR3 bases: TGTGCCAGCAGTTACGCGGGACAGGGCATCTTC.

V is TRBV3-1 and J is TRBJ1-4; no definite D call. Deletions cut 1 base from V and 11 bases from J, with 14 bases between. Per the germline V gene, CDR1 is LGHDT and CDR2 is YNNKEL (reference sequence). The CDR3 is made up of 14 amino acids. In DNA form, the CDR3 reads TGTGCCAGCAGCCAAGGACTGGCAGGCGGGAAACTGTTTTTT. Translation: CASSQGLAGGKLFF.

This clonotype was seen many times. This CDR3 reads CASSLGPTEQYF. In DNA form, the CDR3 reads TGCGCCAGCAGCTTGGGCCCTACCGAGCAGTACTTC. This chain joins TRBV5-1 and TRBJ2-7, with D uncertain. The CDR3 consists of 12 residues. Germline V lookup: CDR1 SGHRS, CDR2 YFSETQ. Deletions cut 0 bases from V and 6 bases from J, with 7 bases between. Full variable domain (outside the CDR3, taken from reference TRBV5-1 and TRBJ2-7): KAGVTQTPRYLIKTRGQQVTLSCSPISGHRSVSWYQQTPGQGLQFLFEYFSETQRNKGNFPGRFSGRQFSNSRSEMNVSTLELGDSALYLCASSLGPTEQYFGPGTRLTVT.